This TCR beta chain was obtained from a study of blood T cell repertoires in COVID-19 (TCRdb year 2020). Study-level background: The collaborator samples originated in the United States, Italy and Spain and spanned the acute and convalescent phases of COVID-19. The dataset comprised deeply sampled blood TCRbeta repertoires from subjects exposed to, actively infected with, or recovered from COVID-19. Where HLA class I and class II types were available, the types were taken from metadata supplied by the sample provider, not from assay-based typing. Sample metadata almost always included a de-identified subject ID, COVID-19 status, age in years and sex. The material from the prospective study consisted of cDNA or gDNA derived from T cells, B-cell-depleted T cells, or PBMCs. Samples were obtained from the ongoing ImmuneRACE study (first 160 participants) and from 1,254 subjects provided by 6 global collaborators. The repertoires were released in a freely available public database meant as a resource for research on the immune response to SARS-CoV-2.

Each collaborating institution followed its own protocols to collect whole blood in K2EDTA tubes. For TCRbeta analysis, collaborators shipped samples in one of three forms: frozen whole blood, isolated PBMCs, or DNA extracted from either of those sample types. The immunoSEQ Assay, a bias-controlled multiplex PCR, was used to amplify TCRbeta CDR3 regions from genomic DNA. The published analysis was carried out like this. The number of nucleated cells in each sample was estimated by amplification of reference gene primers within the assay. To quantify the absolute abundance of each unique TCRbeta CDR3 rearrangement, sequence reads were collapsed and filtered. For each sample, productive Simpson clonality was calculated as the square root of Simpson's diversity index over productive rearrangements. TCRdb provides this immuneACCESS table in a form limited to in-frame rearrangements. Some clones are lacking; in checked studies, under half of them reflect an unresolved V gene, and why the rest are absent is not known. V and J calls and clone size are copied from that table; D and trimming were computed from the DNA. For this sample the table gives 150,000 to 200,000 clones, of which approximately 88% were detected only once. The ten top clones hold around 5% of the sample.

This clone appeared many times. Its antigen is currently not known. Base qualities were left out, and no much larger clone turns up one base away. Paper-wide results and their limitations: Clinical and demographic metadata were provided uncurated, with the amount varying by source and participant.

The sequenced material came from peripheral blood. The TCR comes from a human donor in a cohort sampled during active COVID-19.

The CDR3 here reads CASSPPAQDTQYF. The sequence in DNA is TGTGCCAGCAGCCCGCCCGCACAAGATACGCAGTATTTT. The chain joins TRBV9 to TRBJ2-3; confidence is insufficient to name the D gene. CDR3 length: 13 amino acids, cysteine to phenylalanine. Only the CDR3 DNA is retained, 39 bases long and in frame from the first base. The germline V gene specifies SGDLS as CDR1 and YYNGEE as CDR2. The junction shows trimming of 4 bases on V and 5 bases on J, plus 11 bases between the germline ends.